The clone carrying this T cell receptor (beta chain) was detected a few times. The sample is drawn from a study of cytomegalovirus exposure and HLA in healthy donors. PCR involved 60 Vbeta and 13 Jbeta primers. Generated by immunoSEQ multiplex PCR, the TCRdb table keeps only in-frame clones and is missing some. The data show 150,000 to 200,000 clones, more than 65% seen once. The length of the CDR3 is 15 residues. J lost 3 bases, V lost 4 bases, and 7 bases had no gene match. Germline lookup yields CDR1 SGHRS and CDR2 YFSETQ. The receptor was derived from a young man in good health and CMV-seropositive. Sequenced input: PBMCs. The chain recombines TRBV5-1 with TRBJ2-3, with TRBD1 matching over 8 bases. The CDR3 coding sequence is TGCGCCAGCAGCGACCGGACAGGGATAACAGATACGCAGTATTTT. The encoded protein is CASSDRTGITDTQYF.